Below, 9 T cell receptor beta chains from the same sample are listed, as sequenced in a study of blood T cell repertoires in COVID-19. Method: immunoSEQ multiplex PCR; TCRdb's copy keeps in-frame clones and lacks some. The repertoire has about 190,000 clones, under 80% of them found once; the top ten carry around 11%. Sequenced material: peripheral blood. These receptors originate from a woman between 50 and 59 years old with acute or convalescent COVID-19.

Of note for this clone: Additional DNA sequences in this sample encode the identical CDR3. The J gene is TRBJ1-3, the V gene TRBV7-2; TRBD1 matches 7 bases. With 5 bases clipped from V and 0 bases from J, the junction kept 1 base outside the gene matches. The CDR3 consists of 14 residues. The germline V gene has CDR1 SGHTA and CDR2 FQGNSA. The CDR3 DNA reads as TGTGCCAGCAGCCCAGGGGGCTCTGGAAACACCATATATTTT. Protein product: CASSPGGSGNTIYF.

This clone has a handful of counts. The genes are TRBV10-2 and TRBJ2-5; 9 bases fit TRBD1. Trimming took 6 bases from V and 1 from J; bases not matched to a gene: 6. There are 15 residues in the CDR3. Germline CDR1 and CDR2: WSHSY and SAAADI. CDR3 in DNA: TGCGCCAGCAGGGGGACAGGGACGCCCCAAGAGACCCAGTACTTC. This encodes CASRGTGTPQETQYF.

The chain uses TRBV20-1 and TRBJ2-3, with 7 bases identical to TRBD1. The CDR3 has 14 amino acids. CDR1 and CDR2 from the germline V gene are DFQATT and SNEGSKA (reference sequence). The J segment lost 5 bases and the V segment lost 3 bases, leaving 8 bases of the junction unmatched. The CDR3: CSASDRRGLDTQYF. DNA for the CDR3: TGCAGTGCTAGTGATCGCAGGGGGTTAGATACGCAGTATTTT.

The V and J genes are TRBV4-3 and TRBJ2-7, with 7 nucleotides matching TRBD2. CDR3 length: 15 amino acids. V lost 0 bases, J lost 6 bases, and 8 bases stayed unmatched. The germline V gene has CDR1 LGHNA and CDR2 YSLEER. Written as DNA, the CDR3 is TGCGCCAGCAGCCAAGATGTGGGGAGGGATCGCGAGCAGTACTTC. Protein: CASSQDVGRDREQYF.

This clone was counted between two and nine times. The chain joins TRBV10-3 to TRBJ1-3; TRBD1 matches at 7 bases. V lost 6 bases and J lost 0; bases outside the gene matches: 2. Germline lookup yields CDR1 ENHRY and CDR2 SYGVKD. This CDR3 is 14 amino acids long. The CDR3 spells CAIRRDSSGNTIYF. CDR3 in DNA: TGTGCCATCAGAAGGGACAGCTCTGGAAACACCATATATTTT.

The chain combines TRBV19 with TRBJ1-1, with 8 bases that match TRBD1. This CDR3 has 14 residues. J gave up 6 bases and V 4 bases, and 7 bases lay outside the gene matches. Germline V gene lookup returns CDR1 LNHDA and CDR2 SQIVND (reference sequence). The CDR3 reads CASSTQGAMAEAFF. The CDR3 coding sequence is TGTGCCAGTAGTACCCAGGGGGCAATGGCTGAAGCTTTCTTT.

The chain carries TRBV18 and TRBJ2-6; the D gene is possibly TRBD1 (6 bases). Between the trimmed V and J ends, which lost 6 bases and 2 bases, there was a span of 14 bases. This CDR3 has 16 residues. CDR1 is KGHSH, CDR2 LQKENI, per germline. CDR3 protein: CASSPRQATGANVLTF. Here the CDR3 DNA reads TGTGCCAGCTCCCCTCGACAGGCCACTGGGGCCAACGTCCTGACTTTC. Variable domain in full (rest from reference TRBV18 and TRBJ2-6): NAGVMQNPRHLVRRRGQEARLRCSPMKGHSHVYWYRQLPEEGLKFMVYLQKENIIDESGMPKERFSAEFPKEGPSILRIQQVVRGDSAAYFCASSPRQATGANVLTFGAGSRLTVL.

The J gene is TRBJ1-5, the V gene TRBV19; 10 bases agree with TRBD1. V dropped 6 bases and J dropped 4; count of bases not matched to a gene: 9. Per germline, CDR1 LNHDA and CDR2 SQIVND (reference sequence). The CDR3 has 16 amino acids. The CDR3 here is CASSRDRGQWNQPQHF. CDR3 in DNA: TGTGCCAGTAGCCGCGACAGGGGGCAGTGGAATCAGCCCCAGCATTTT. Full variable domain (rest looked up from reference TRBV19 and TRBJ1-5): DGGITQSPKYLFRKEGQNVTLSCEQNLNHDAMYWYRQDPGQGLRLIYYSQIVNDFQKGDIAEGYSVSREKKESFPLTVTSAQKNPTAFYLCASSRDRGQWNQPQHFGDGTRLSIL.

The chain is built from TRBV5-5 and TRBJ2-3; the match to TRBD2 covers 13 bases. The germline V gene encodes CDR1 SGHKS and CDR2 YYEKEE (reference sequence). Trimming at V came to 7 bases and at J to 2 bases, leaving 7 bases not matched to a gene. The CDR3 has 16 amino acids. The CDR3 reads CASGLAGVGPTDTQYF. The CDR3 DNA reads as TGTGCCAGCGGACTAGCGGGAGTGGGCCCCACAGATACGCAGTATTTT. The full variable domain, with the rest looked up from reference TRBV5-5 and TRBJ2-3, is DAGVTQSPTHLIKTRGQQVTLRCSPISGHKSVSWYQQVLGQGPQFIFQYYEKEERGRGNFPDRFSARQFPNYSSELNVNALLLGDSALYLCASGLAGVGPTDTQYFGPGTRLTVL.